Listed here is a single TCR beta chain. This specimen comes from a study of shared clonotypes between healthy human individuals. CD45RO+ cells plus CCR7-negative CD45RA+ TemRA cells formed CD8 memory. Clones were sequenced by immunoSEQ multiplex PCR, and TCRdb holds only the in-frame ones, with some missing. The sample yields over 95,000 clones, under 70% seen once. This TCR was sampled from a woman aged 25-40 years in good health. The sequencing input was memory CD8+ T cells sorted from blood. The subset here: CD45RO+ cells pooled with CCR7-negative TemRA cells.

The CDR3 DNA follows: TGTGCCAGTAGTATGGGGAGTAGCAATCAGCCCCAGCATTTT. As protein: CASSMGSSNQPQHF. The chain recombines TRBV19 with TRBJ1-5; no definite D call. The CDR3 covers 14 residues. Germline CDR1 LNHDA, CDR2 SQIVND (reference sequence). V was shortened by 3 bases and J by 0 bases, with 6 bases between the two germline ends.